The TCR beta chain described here comes from a study of regulatory T cells in long-lasting Graves disease. Time point given: newly diagnosed GD, antithyroid drugs for less than 3 months. Preparation of the TCR library used RNA extracted from PBMCs. Construction of the TCR beta libraries employed iRepertoire HTBI primers in conjunction with Arm-PCR of CDR3 regions. Each CDR3 protein gets one entry after TCRdb re-called the multiplex PCR reads with MiXCR. This table has approximately 350,000 distinct CDR3 sequences, about 11% appearing once. This clonotype was seen repeatedly, ten times or more. In addition, the sample was reused for a study of T cells in Graves' hyperthyroidism and ophthalmopathy.

Sequenced here: peripheral blood mononuclear cells (PBMCs), sampled at new diagnosis, from a patient treated with antithyroid drugs. The TCR comes from a woman aged 18 to 35 with Graves disease.

The CDR3 bases are TGTGCCAGCAGCCCGACAGGGGGCACTGAAGCTTTCTTT. It yields the protein CASSPTGGTEAFF. The chain joins TRBV7-3 to TRBJ1-1, with 9 bases identical to TRBD1. The CDR3 covers 13 residues. The V and J ends lost 5 bases and 4 bases, in that order; junction bases with no gene match: 2. CDR1 SGHTA and CDR2 FQGTGA come from the germline V gene.